Listed here are 10 T cell receptor beta chains from one sample, sequenced in a study of T cell clones after liver transplantation. The data were produced by immunoSEQ multiplex PCR, yet TCRdb's version contains in-frame clones alone and is incomplete. The table lists fewer than 45,000 clones, roughly 84% of them singletons. Source: CD4+ T cells from blood, taken 24 months after liver transplant. All receptors derive from a human patient who received a liver transplant. Some T cells may originate from the graft donor.

This chain connects TRBV6-1 to TRBJ1-2; weak D call: TRBD1 (6 bases). CDR1 and CDR2 (germline): MNHNS, SASEGT. This CDR3 has 12 amino acids. The V gene lost 5 bases and the J gene lost 5 bases, with 9 bases spanning the gap. The CDR3: CASSLDRYGYTF. In DNA form, the CDR3 reads TGTGCCAGCAGTCTGGACAGATATGGCTACACCTTC.

The chain combines TRBV7-6 with TRBJ2-7; TRBD2 is a possible D gene (5 bases). Germline CDR1 reads SGHVS; CDR2 reads FNYEAQ. The CDR3 runs 14 residues. V was pared by 1 base and J by 2 bases, with 9 bases between. For the CDR3, the DNA is TGTGCCAGCAGCTTAGTATGGGAGACCTACGAGCAGTACTTC. This translates into CASSLVWETYEQYF.

In this sample, this clone turned up once. This chain connects TRBV5-1 to TRBJ2-2; 10 bases are shared with TRBD1. Germline V CDR1 and CDR2: SGHRS, YFSETQ. The CDR3 is 16 residues long. With 4 bases clipped from V and 4 bases from J, the junction kept 7 bases outside the gene matches. The CDR3 DNA reads as TGCGCCAGCAGCCGACAGGGGGCGGAGGTCACCGGGGAGCTGTTTTTT. Its translation is CASSRQGAEVTGELFF.

This clone came up a few times. The V gene is TRBV14, the J gene TRBJ2-5; no firm D call. The germline gives CDR1 SGHDN, CDR2 FVKESK. Trimming stripped 1 base from V and 5 bases from J, with 11 bases between. CDR3 length: 14 residues. CDR3: CASSQGARSETQYF. The DNA for the CDR3 is TGTGCCAGCAGCCAAGGAGCCAGATCCGAGACCCAGTACTTC.

V and J are TRBV2 and TRBJ2-2; D is possibly TRBD1 or TRBD2 (5 bases each). Germline CDR1 is SNHLY and CDR2 is FYNNEI. The CDR3 extends over 15 amino acids. V lost 4 bases, J lost 4 bases, and 13 bases lay in between. The CDR3 loop reads CASSVLGTFTGELFF. The CDR3 DNA reads as TGTGCCAGCAGTGTATTAGGGACCTTCACCGGGGAGCTGTTTTTT.

The V call is TRBV7-9, the J call TRBJ2-5; no clear D. The CDR3 runs 13 residues. Germline assignment: CDR1 SEHNR and CDR2 FQNEAQ (reference sequence). The V end was cut by 2 bases, the J end by 3 bases, with 7 bases between. The CDR3 spells CASSLHVEETQYF. The CDR3 DNA sequence: TGTGCCAGCAGCTTACATGTGGAAGAGACCCAGTACTTC.

V gene TRBV5-1 combines with J gene TRBJ2-2, with D perhaps TRBD1 (5 bases). V dropped 3 bases and J dropped 5 bases, with 11 bases sitting between them. The CDR3 extends over 14 amino acids. Germline V CDR1 and CDR2: SGHRS, YFSETQ. The CDR3 DNA is TGCGCCAGCAGCTCGTCAGGGAAAACCGGGGAGCTGTTTTTT. Its translation is CASSSSGKTGELFF.

The chain carries TRBV28 and TRBJ1-3; D is undetermined. Germline V gene data show CDR1 as MDHEN and CDR2 as SYDVKM. V lost 9 bases and J lost 0, with 18 bases in between. CDR3 length equals 16 residues. The CDR3 DNA reads TGTGCCAGTAAAGGTGGAGGGTTAAGCTCTGGAAACACCATATATTTT. It specifies CASKGGGLSSGNTIYF.

The chain recombines TRBV7-6 with TRBJ2-7; 7 bases align to TRBD2. CDR1 is SGHVS, CDR2 FNYEAQ, per germline. The V gene end was trimmed by 1 base and the J gene end by 3 bases; junction bases not matched to a gene: 3. There are 14 residues in the CDR3. CDR3: CASSLGTSYYEQYF. DNA for the CDR3: TGTGCCAGCAGCTTAGGGACTAGTTACTACGAGCAGTACTTC.

CDR3 amino acids: CSGTGQGGEKLFF. CDR3 nucleotides: TGCAGCGGCACAGGACAGGGAGGCGAAAAACTGTTTTTT. V usage is TRBV29-1 and J usage is TRBJ1-4, with TRBD1 matching 8 bases. The germline V gene has CDR1 SQVTM and CDR2 ANQGSEA. The CDR3 contains 13 residues. Losses at the gene ends were 7 bases for V and 8 bases for J; bases not matched to a gene: 9.